The 8 T cell receptor beta chains reported below all come from one sample, sequenced in a study of blood T cell repertoires in COVID-19. Only in-frame clones appear in the TCRdb table, and some are missing; sequencing was by immunoSEQ multiplex PCR. The data show over 150,000 clones, roughly 90% seen once. The sample was peripheral blood. The receptors were sampled from a woman aged 60-75 years who had recovered from COVID-19.

This clone occurred a few times. The chain links TRBV6-2 or TRBV6-3 to TRBJ2-5, with 10 bases that match TRBD1. V lost 5 bases, J lost 6 bases, and 12 bases stayed unmatched. There are 16 residues in the CDR3. The germline V gene has CDR1 MNHEY and CDR2 SVGEGT. CDR3 protein: CASSRQGAGVTKTQYF. In nucleotides, the CDR3 is TGTGCCAGCAGTCGACAGGGGGCGGGGGTGACTAAGACCCAGTACTTC.

This chain joins TRBV7-8 and TRBJ2-2; a possible D gene is TRBD1 (5 bases). Germline V gives CDR1 SGHVS, CDR2 FQNEAQ. The CDR3 spans 15 residues. The germline V and J ends were trimmed by 1 base and 2 bases, with 8 bases remaining between them. As DNA, the CDR3 is TGTGCCAGCAGCTTAGAGGGGCTTAACACCGGGGAGCTGTTTTTT. Amino acids: CASSLEGLNTGELFF.

The J gene is TRBJ2-7, the V gene TRBV11-2; a weak D match, TRBD1 (6 bases). The CDR3 has 15 residues. Germline CDR1 and CDR2: SGHAT and FQNNGV. Trimming left V 5 bases short and J 0 bases short, with 14 bases between. The CDR3 reads CASSRSQDSSYEQYF. CDR3 DNA: TGTGCCAGCAGCCGGTCGCAGGACAGCTCCTACGAGCAGTACTTC.

V is TRBV4-3 and J is TRBJ1-2; D might be TRBD1 (5 bases). V lost 0 bases and J 4 bases, leaving 9 bases between the germline ends. The CDR3 is 14 residues long. The germline gives CDR1 LGHNA, CDR2 YSLEER. The CDR3 coding sequence is TGCGCCAGCAGCCAAGACAGGGCGATCTATGGCTACACCTTC. Its translation is CASSQDRAIYGYTF.

The chain carries TRBV7-9 and TRBJ1-1; D gene unclear. CDR3 length equals 13 residues. The V gene's germline CDR1 is SEHNR and CDR2 FQNEAQ (reference sequence). Trimming left V 4 bases short and J 3 bases short, with 9 bases between. The CDR3 sequence is CASSSQSDTEAFF. The CDR3 nucleotides are TGTGCCAGCAGCTCTCAAAGCGACACTGAAGCTTTCTTT.

This rearrangement joins TRBV19 to TRBJ1-5; TRBD1 matches 11 bases. The junction had 13 bases not matched to a gene; V was cut back by 9 bases and J by 0 bases. This CDR3 region has 18 residues. Germline CDR1 and CDR2: LNHDA and SQIVND (reference sequence). CDR3 region: CASRPWTGGQDSNQPQHF. The CDR3 DNA sequence: TGTGCCAGCCGCCCCTGGACAGGGGGCCAGGATAGCAATCAGCCCCAGCATTTT.

This sequence joins TRBV3-1 (or the pseudogene TRBV3-2) and TRBJ2-3; possible D gene TRBD2, 6 bases. V shed 0 bases and J shed 5 bases, with 18 bases lying between them. The length of the CDR3 is 17 residues. Germline lookup yields CDR1 LGHDT and CDR2 YNNKEL (reference sequence). The CDR3 DNA reads as TGTGCCAGCAGCCAAGAGAAGATGGCGGGGTCGGGAGATACGCAGTATTTT. It codes for CASSQEKMAGSGDTQYF.

This chain links TRBV19 with TRBJ1-5; 8 positions agree with TRBD1. The V segment lost 5 bases and the J segment 1 base; nucleotides outside the gene matches: 4. The CDR3 sequence is 15 residues long. Per the germline V gene, CDR1 is LNHDA and CDR2 is SQIVND (reference sequence). As DNA, the CDR3 is TGTGCCAGTAGTGCAGGGGGCCAGAGCAATCAGCCCCAGCATTTT. The encoded protein is CASSAGGQSNQPQHF.